The 22 T cell receptor beta chains below come from one sample, sequenced in a study of blood T cell repertoires in COVID-19. TCRdb keeps only in-frame clones here, not all; method: immunoSEQ multiplex PCR. The table has about 43,000 clones, roughly 80% seen once. The sample was peripheral blood. These TCRs come from a woman aged 55-75 years with acute or convalescent COVID-19.

The rearrangement joins TRBV3-1 (or the pseudogene TRBV3-2) to TRBJ2-7, with 7 bases identical to TRBD1. The V segment lost 3 bases and the J segment 3 bases; nucleotides outside the gene matches: 8. The CDR3 spans 15 residues. The germline gives CDR1 LGHDT, CDR2 YNNKEL (reference sequence). CDR3 sequence reads: CASSHYTRGSYEQYF. CDR3 coding DNA: TGTGCCAGCAGCCATTATACCAGGGGGAGCTACGAGCAGTACTTC.

V usage is TRBV6-5 and J usage is TRBJ2-5, with a tentative D call TRBD2 (5 bases). The CDR3 runs to 12 residues. Germline loops: CDR1 MNHEY, CDR2 SVGAGI. V gave up 6 bases and J gave up 4 bases, with 9 bases separating them. Here the CDR3 DNA reads TGTGCCAGCAGGGACTTCTCAGAGACCCAGTACTTC. Its translation: CASRDFSETQYF.

The V and J genes are TRBV19 and TRBJ2-5; 9 positions match TRBD1. Germline V gene lookup returns CDR1 LNHDA and CDR2 SQIVND (reference sequence). The J segment lost 7 bases and the V segment lost 6 bases, leaving 6 bases of the junction unmatched. This CDR3 contains 13 residues. As DNA, the CDR3 is TGTGCCAGTAGACCGGACAGGGGTGCGACCCAGTACTTC. Translation gives CASRPDRGATQYF.

The DNA for the CDR3 is TGCGCCAGCAGTGGCGGCTATGGCTACACCTTC. It translates to CASSGGYGYTF. This chain links TRBV10-2 with TRBJ1-2; D unclear. Germline V gene data show CDR1 as WSHSY and CDR2 as SAAADI. CDR3 length: 11 amino acids. Trimming took 4 bases from V and 4 from J, leaving 4 bases between them.

In its sample, this clone was seen a few times. This rearrangement joins TRBV19 to TRBJ1-2, with no clear D. CDR3 size: 15 residues. V lost 2 bases to trimming and J lost 5 bases, with 15 bases between them. Looked up from germline, CDR1 is LNHDA and CDR2 is SQIVND (reference sequence). The CDR3 here is CASSITGSSKYGYTF. DNA for the CDR3: TGTGCCAGTAGTATAACGGGTTCGAGCAAGTATGGCTACACCTTC.

The chain has TRBV30 and TRBJ2-7; 12 bases match TRBD1. The V and J ends lost 1 base and 8 bases, in that order; junction bases with no gene match: 6. Germline-derived CDR1 and CDR2 are GTSNPN and SVGIG (reference sequence). The length of the CDR3 is 14 residues. The CDR3 DNA sequence: TGTGCCTGGAGTGGAGGGACAGGGGGCGTGAAGCAGTACTTC. Translation gives CAWSGGTGGVKQYF.

The chain employs TRBV27 and TRBJ2-2; 10 bases fit TRBD1. Per the germline V gene, CDR1 is MNHEY and CDR2 is SMNVEV (reference sequence). V lost 1 base to trimming and J lost 6 bases; unmatched junction nucleotides: 2. The CDR3 contains 15 residues. In DNA form, the CDR3 reads TGTGCCAGCAGTTTATGGGACAGGGGTGCCGGGGAGCTGTTTTTT. This sequence encodes CASSLWDRGAGELFF.

The CDR3 sequence is CASSTGGWGYGYTF. DNA of the CDR3: TGTGCCAGCAGTACAGGGGGCTGGGGCTATGGCTACACCTTC. This chain connects TRBV27 to TRBJ1-2; 9 bases are shared with TRBD1. The germline gives CDR1 MNHEY, CDR2 SMNVEV (reference sequence). The CDR3 is 14 amino acids. J was trimmed by 4 bases and V by 5 bases; bases with no gene match: 5.

A few counts support this clone. The chain links TRBV7-2 to TRBJ2-1; TRBD2 agrees at 9 bases. V was pared by 4 bases and J by 8 bases, with 12 bases of the junction left unmatched. There are 16 residues in the CDR3. Germline CDR1 and CDR2: SGHTA and FQGNSA. In nucleotides, the CDR3 is TGTGCCAGCAGCTCCCGGAGTGCGCGGGAGGGCTATGAGCAGTTCTTC. It yields the protein CASSSRSAREGYEQFF.

This chain uses TRBV28 with TRBJ1-5; 7 positions match TRBD1. Germline CDR1 is MDHEN and CDR2 is SYDVKM. V was clipped by 5 bases and J by 4 bases; unmatched bases: 11. The CDR3 has 16 amino acids. The CDR3 region has the DNA TGTGCCAGCAGTCCCCACGCTGGACAGGATAATCAGCCCCAGCATTTT. Amino acid sequence: CASSPHAGQDNQPQHF.

The chain couples TRBV5-4 to TRBJ2-5; TRBD2 agrees at 12 bases. The CDR3 covers 15 residues. V dropped 5 bases and J dropped 4; count of bases not matched to a gene: 6. Germline CDR1 reads SGHNT; CDR2 reads YYREEE (reference sequence). The DNA of the CDR3 is TGTGCCAGCAGAAATCTAGCGGGGGGGCTAGAGACCCAGTACTTC. Amino acids: CASRNLAGGLETQYF.

The CDR3: CASSHGQGPNSPLHF. The CDR3, as DNA: TGTGCCAGCAGCCATGGACAGGGCCCTAATTCACCCCTCCACTTT. The V and J genes are TRBV4-2 and TRBJ1-6; TRBD1 aligns across 8 bases. V dropped 3 bases and J dropped 6; count of bases not matched to a gene: 4. From germline, CDR1 is LGHNA and CDR2 YNFKEQ. The CDR3 is made up of 15 amino acids.

This chain uses TRBV3-1 (or the pseudogene TRBV3-2) with TRBJ2-3; TRBD1 matches at 8 bases. This CDR3 region has 17 residues. Trimming at V came to 4 bases and at J to 3 bases, leaving 12 bases not matched to a gene. The germline gives CDR1 LGHDT, CDR2 YNNKEL (reference sequence). CDR3 loop: CASSPEGTGFWTDTQYF. In DNA form, the CDR3 reads TGTGCCAGCAGCCCCGAGGGGACAGGCTTTTGGACAGATACGCAGTATTTT.

This clone has a single count. One end of the junction is discordant with germline, which a read error may explain. The V gene is TRBV7-2, the J gene TRBJ2-3; TRBD2 matches 14 bases. This CDR3 spans 20 amino acids. From germline, CDR1 is SGHTA and CDR2 FQGNSA. The CDR3 DNA reads as TGTGCCAGCAGCCTAGCCAGGAGACTAGCGGGGGGGCGAAGCACAGATACGCAGTATTTT. The encoded protein is CASSLARRLAGGRSTDTQYF.

The CDR3 nucleotides read TGTGCCAGCATGGCGTCTTTGGGGGGGTTACGCGAGCAGTACTTC. Translated: CASMASLGGLREQYF. The V call is TRBV6-5, the J call TRBJ2-7, with TRBD2 matching 7 bases. The CDR3 is 15 residues long. The germline CDR1 and CDR2 sequences are MNHEY and SVGAGI. J gave up 6 bases and V 7 bases, and 15 bases lay outside the gene matches.

The chain carries TRBV5-1 and TRBJ2-1, with 8 bases fitting TRBD1. With V trimmed by 5 bases and J by 4 bases, 8 bases remained unmatched. The CDR3 extends over 15 amino acids. CDR1 and CDR2 from the germline V gene are SGHRS and YFSETQ. CDR3 amino acids: CASRLGQGAYNEQFF. The CDR3 bases are TGCGCCAGCAGACTCGGGCAGGGGGCTTACAATGAGCAGTTCTTC.

This chain joins TRBV19 and TRBJ1-6; 8 bases align to TRBD1. In germline, CDR1 is LNHDA, CDR2 SQIVND (reference sequence). V gave up 5 bases and J gave up 8 bases; unmatched junction bases: 5. This CDR3 spans 14 amino acids. The CDR3 spells CASSATGVDSPLHF. DNA of the CDR3: TGTGCCAGTAGTGCGACAGGGGTTGATTCACCCCTCCACTTT.

The chain recombines TRBV12-3 or TRBV12-4 with TRBJ1-1; D remains ambiguous. CDR3 size: 13 residues. V was clipped by 6 bases and J by 1 base, with 9 bases between them. The CDR3 bases are TGTGCCAGCAGGGCCGGGAGGAACACTGAAGCTTTCTTT. Translated, it gives CASRAGRNTEAFF.

The V and J genes are TRBV7-9 and TRBJ2-7; D is possibly TRBD1 (5 bases). The CDR3 runs 13 residues. V gave up 5 bases and J gave up 2 bases, with 10 bases separating them. Germline V gives CDR1 SEHNR, CDR2 FQNEAQ (reference sequence). CDR3 nucleotide sequence: TGTGCCAGCAGCCCGGACACGACCTACGAGCAGTACTTC. Protein: CASSPDTTYEQYF.

The chain couples TRBV5-1 to TRBJ2-5; D possibly corresponds to TRBD2 (6 bases). Germline CDR1 and CDR2: SGHRS and YFSETQ. The germline V and J ends were trimmed by 3 bases and 3 bases, with 9 bases remaining between them. The length of the CDR3 is 13 residues. Here the CDR3 reads CASSSREKETQYF. For the CDR3, the DNA is TGCGCCAGCAGCTCCCGGGAGAAAGAGACCCAGTACTTC. The entire variable domain, with the rest obtained from reference TRBV5-1 and TRBJ2-5, is as follows: KAGVTQTPRYLIKTRGQQVTLSCSPISGHRSVSWYQQTPGQGLQFLFEYFSETQRNKGNFPGRFSGRQFSNSRSEMNVSTLELGDSALYLCASSSREKETQYFGPGTRLLVL.

The chain recombines TRBV19 with TRBJ1-5, with D possibly matching TRBD1 (5 bases). V was pared by 6 bases and J by 1 base, with 13 bases between. This CDR3 spans 15 amino acids. Germline-derived CDR1 and CDR2 are LNHDA and SQIVND (reference sequence). The CDR3 region has the DNA TGTGCCAGTAGCACAGTCTCAGGGAGCAATCAGCCCCAGCATTTT. Amino acid sequence: CASSTVSGSNQPQHF.

The gene calls are TRBV5-3 and TRBJ1-2; D is undetermined. TRBV5-3 belongs to the ORF category, with a function that is uncertain. With 3 bases removed from V and 7 bases from J, the gap between germline ends came to 13 bases. The CDR3 runs to 13 residues. CDR3 sequence: CARSWILTGGYTF. CDR3 sequence (DNA): TGTGCCAGAAGCTGGATTTTGACGGGTGGCTACACCTTC.